This T cell receptor beta chain was sequenced in a study of vaccination and CD4 T cells after COVID-19. Overall study context: The authors exposed cells to overlapping spike peptides derived from SARS-CoV-2, HCoV-NL63, HCoV-OC43 and HCoV-229E.

The CDR3 covers 16 residues. Germline V lookup: CDR1 DFQATT, CDR2 SNEGSKA (reference sequence). This sample's treatment: approximately nine-day PBMC culture with coronavirus spike peptide pools or control peptides (ViraFEST assay). Following culture for more than nine days, CD4+ T cells were isolated by negative selection. This clonotype occurred a few times. The antigen is undetermined. At one end, the junction sequence differs from germline, possibly due to a read error. Oncomine TCR Beta short-read sequencing was applied to DNA from cultured CD4+ T cells. TCRdb analysed the PCR reads with MiXCR anew, one entry per CDR3 protein. The repertoire has 25,000 to 30,000 distinct CDR3 sequences, 50% of them found once; the top ten carry about 30%.

The chain uses TRBV20-1 and TRBJ2-7; possible D gene TRBD2, 5 bases. Sequences were derived from CD4+ T cells from blood, cultured in vitro, sampled before SARS-CoV-2 vaccination. The sequence was collected from a human donor who received a COVID-19 vaccine. The DNA for the CDR3 is TGCAGTGCCAGTAATCGCGGGCGACAAATCTCCCACGAGCAGTACTTC. As protein: CSASNRGRQISHEQYF.